The rows below give T cell receptor beta chains drawn from one sample of a study of blood T cell repertoires in COVID-19. Here immunoSEQ multiplex PCR was the method, and the copy in TCRdb shows in-frame clones only, minus some. The table includes 450,000 or so clones, roughly nine tenths detected once. The sample comprised peripheral blood. These receptors were taken from a young man with COVID-19, enrolled during active disease. Each CDR3 is given with its conserved first and last residue. Where a row states a size, it is once, few, many or the class of an expanded clone; other rows omit it.

V	size	J	CDR3
TRBV24-1	.	TRBJ2-1	CATSDTSVDNYNEQFF
TRBV19	.	TRBJ2-4	CASSPDRGLRKNIQYF
TRBV4-1	once	TRBJ1-5	CASSQTLSTGLNQPQHF
TRBV11-2	.	TRBJ2-1	CASSPAWGGGNEQFF
TRBV19	.	TRBJ2-5	CASSDQGGWQETQYF
TRBV13	.	TRBJ2-7	CASSSDRGYEQYF
TRBV6-5	.	TRBJ1-5	CASNPTGVQPQHF
TRBV7-9	.	TRBJ2-1	CASSPSPWTSGSNYNEQFF
TRBV30	.	TRBJ2-7	CAYRAGGYHEQYF
TRBV24-1	.	TRBJ2-3	CATATGGTDTQYF
TRBV4-1	.	TRBJ1-6	CASSQDPPSSYNSPLHF
TRBV11-2	.	TRBJ2-1	CASSLDRRGEQFF
TRBV27	.	TRBJ2-1	CASSSLSSYNEQFF
TRBV24-1	.	TRBJ2-3	CATSDWDGGDTQYF
TRBV11-2	few	TRBJ2-7	CASSIGTSYEQYF
TRBV5-1	.	TRBJ2-3	CASSFGVAGRSTDTQYF
TRBV6-5	.	TRBJ1-2	CASSYSNRGRYGYTF
TRBV19	.	TRBJ1-2	CASRDGHTANYGYTF
TRBV19	.	TRBJ1-3	CASSIVRISGNTIYF
TRBV6-5	once	TRBJ1-5	CASSTGDQPQHF
TRBV2	.	TRBJ2-5	CASLRRGLEETQYF
TRBV29-1	.	TRBJ2-3	CSVPQGQGVTDTQYF
TRBV19	.	TRBJ2-4	CASSIAPPPGNIQYF
TRBV5-1	.	TRBJ1-2	CASSLGDRGRDGYTF